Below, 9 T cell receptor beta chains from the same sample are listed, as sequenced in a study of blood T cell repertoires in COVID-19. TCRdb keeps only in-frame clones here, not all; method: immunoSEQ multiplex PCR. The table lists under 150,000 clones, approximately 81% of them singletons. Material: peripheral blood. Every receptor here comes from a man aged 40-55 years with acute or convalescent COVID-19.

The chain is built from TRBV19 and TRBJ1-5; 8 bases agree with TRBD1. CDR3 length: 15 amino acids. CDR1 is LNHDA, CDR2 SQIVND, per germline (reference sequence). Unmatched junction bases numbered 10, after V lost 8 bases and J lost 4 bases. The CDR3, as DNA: TGTGCCAGTTGGGACAGGACAGTGGGAAATCAGCCCCAGCATTTT. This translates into CASWDRTVGNQPQHF. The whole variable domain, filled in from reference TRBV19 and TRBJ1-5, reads DGGITQSPKYLFRKEGQNVTLSCEQNLNHDAMYWYRQDPGQGLRLIYYSQIVNDFQKGDIAEGYSVSREKKESFPLTVTSAQKNPTAFYLCASWDRTVGNQPQHFGDGTRLSIL.

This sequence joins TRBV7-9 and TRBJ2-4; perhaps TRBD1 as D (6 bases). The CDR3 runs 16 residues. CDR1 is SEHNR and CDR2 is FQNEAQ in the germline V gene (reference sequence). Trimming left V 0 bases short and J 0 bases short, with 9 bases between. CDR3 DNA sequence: TGTGCCAGCAGCTTAGCCGGCAGGGGAGCCAAAAACATTCAGTACTTC. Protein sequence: CASSLAGRGAKNIQYF.

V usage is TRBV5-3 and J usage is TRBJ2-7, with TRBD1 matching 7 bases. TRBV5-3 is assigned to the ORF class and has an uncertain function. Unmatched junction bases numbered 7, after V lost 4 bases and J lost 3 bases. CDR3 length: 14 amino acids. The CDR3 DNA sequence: TGTGCCAGAAGCGGCCGGGACAGTTTCTACGAGCAGTACTTC. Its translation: CARSGRDSFYEQYF.

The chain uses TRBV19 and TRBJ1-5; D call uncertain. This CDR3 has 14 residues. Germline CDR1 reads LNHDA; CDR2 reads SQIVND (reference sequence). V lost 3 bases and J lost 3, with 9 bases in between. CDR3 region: CASSMGGFNQPQHF. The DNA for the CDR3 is TGTGCCAGTAGTATGGGCGGGTTCAATCAGCCCCAGCATTTT.

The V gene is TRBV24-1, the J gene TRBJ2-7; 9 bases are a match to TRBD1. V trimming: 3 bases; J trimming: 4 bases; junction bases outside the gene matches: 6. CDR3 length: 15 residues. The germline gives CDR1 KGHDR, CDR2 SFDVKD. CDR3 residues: CATSDHGTGPYEQYF. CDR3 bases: TGTGCCACCAGTGATCATGGGACAGGGCCGTACGAGCAGTACTTC.

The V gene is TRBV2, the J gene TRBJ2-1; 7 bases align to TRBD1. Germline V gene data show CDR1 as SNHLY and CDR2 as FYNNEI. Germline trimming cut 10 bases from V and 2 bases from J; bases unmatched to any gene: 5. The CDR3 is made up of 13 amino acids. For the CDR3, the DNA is TGTGCCATGGGACAGCCGACCTACAATGAGCAGTTCTTC. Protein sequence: CAMGQPTYNEQFF.

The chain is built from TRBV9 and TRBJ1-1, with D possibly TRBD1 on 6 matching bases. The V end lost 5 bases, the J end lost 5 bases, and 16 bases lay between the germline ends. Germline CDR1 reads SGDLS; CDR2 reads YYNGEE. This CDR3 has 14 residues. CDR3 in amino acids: CASRAGQSGTEAFF. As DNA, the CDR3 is TGTGCCAGCAGAGCAGGACAGAGTGGGACTGAAGCTTTCTTT.

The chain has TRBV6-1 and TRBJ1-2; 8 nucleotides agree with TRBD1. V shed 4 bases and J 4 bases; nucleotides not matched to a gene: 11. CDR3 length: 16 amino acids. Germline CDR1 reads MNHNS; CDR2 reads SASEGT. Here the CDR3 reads CASSADPDRDGYGYTF. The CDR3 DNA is TGTGCCAGCAGTGCCGACCCGGACAGGGACGGCTATGGCTACACCTTC.

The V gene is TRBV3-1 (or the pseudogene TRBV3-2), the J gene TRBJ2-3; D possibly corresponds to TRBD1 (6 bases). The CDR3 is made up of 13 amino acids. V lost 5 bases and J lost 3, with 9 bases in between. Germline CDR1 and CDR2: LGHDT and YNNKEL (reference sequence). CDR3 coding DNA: TGTGCCAGCAGCGACACAGGGACAGATACGCAGTATTTT. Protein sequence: CASSDTGTDTQYF.